These T cell receptor beta chains were read from a single sample in a study of OX40 agonist ivuxolimab in advanced cancers. Using immunoSEQ multiplex PCR, the repertoire was profiled, and TCRdb retains in-frame clones only, with some absent. The sample has roughly 60,000 clones, 86% seen once. The sample here was CD4+ or CD8+ T cells sorted from blood, taken in a trial of the OX40 agonist ivuxolimab. Receptor source: an adult with an advanced solid tumor such as melanoma, head and neck, liver or kidney cancer. The CDR3 runs from the conserved cysteine through the conserved F or W. A D gene is named only where the DNA matches it firmly. The size entry is marked missing in some rows and otherwise reads once, few, many or a size class.

abundance	v_gene	j_gene	d_gene	len	CDR3nt	CDR3aa
once	TRBV18	TRBJ2-2	TRBD1	15	TGTGCCAGCTCAAGGAACCGGGACAGGGCCGGGGAGCTGTTTTTT	CASSRNRDRAGELFF
NA	TRBV11-3	TRBJ2-5	TRBD1	14	TGTGCCAGCAGCTTACAGGGGGCACCAGAGACCCAGTACTTC	CASSLQGAPETQYF
NA	TRBV6-5	TRBJ2-1	NA	13	TGTGCCAGCAGTCCACGGACGGGCGATGAGCAGTTCTTC	CASSPRTGDEQFF
many	TRBV7-8	TRBJ1-3	NA	14	TGTGCCAGCAGCTGGCAGTACTCTGGAAACACCATATATTTT	CASSWQYSGNTIYF
NA	TRBV5-1	TRBJ2-5	NA	14	TGCGCCAGCCTCTCTGGGGGCAGGGAAGAGACCCAGTACTTC	CASLSGGREETQYF
NA	TRBV6-1	TRBJ1-5	TRBD1	14	TGTGCCAGCAGTTATGGACAGGGGGAAAGGCCCCAGCATTTT	CASSYGQGERPQHF
NA	TRBV9	TRBJ2-1	TRBD2	18	TGTGCCAGCAGCGTAGACCCGTGGGCGGGGGTTGGGGGCAATGAGCAGTTCTTC	CASSVDPWAGVGGNEQFF
NA	TRBV18	TRBJ1-6	NA	19	TGTGCCAGCTCACCACAGCCGGCAGCCACAAGCTCCTATAATTCACCCCTCCACTTT	CASSPQPAATSSYNSPLHF
NA	TRBV7-3	TRBJ2-2	NA	14	TGTGCCAGCAGCTTGAACCAGGGCTCCGGGGAGCTGTTTTTT	CASSLNQGSGELFF
few	TRBV21-1	TRBJ1-4	NA	15	TGTGCCAGCAGCCCCCAGGGACAGGGGGCGGGGAAACTGTTTTTT	CASSPQGQGAGKLFF
NA	TRBV6-6	TRBJ1-5	TRBD1	15	TGTGCCAGCAGTTACTCGAGGGGGCTAGGGCAGCCCCAGCATTTT	CASSYSRGLGQPQHF
few	TRBV15	TRBJ1-5	NA	15	TGTGCCACCAGCAGAGTACCACCCTGGGGTCAGCCCCAGCATTTT	CATSRVPPWGQPQHF
NA	TRBV13	TRBJ1-5	TRBD1	13	TGTGCCAGCAGCTCGGGACAGGGAACTCCCCAGCATTTT	CASSSGQGTPQHF
NA	TRBV18	TRBJ1-2	TRBD1	14	TGTGCCAGCTCCCCGGGACAGGGGCTCTATGGCTACACCTTC	CASSPGQGLYGYTF
few	TRBV9	TRBJ2-5	NA	13	TGTGCCAGCAGCAGGGCCCAGAGGGAGACCCAGTACTTC	CASSRAQRETQYF
NA	TRBV14	TRBJ2-7	TRBD1	14	TGTGCCAGCAGCCCACTCGGACAGGGCTACGAGCAGTACTTC	CASSPLGQGYEQYF
NA	TRBV5-1	TRBJ2-7	TRBD1	17	TGCGCCAGCAGCTCCGGGACAGGGGTCTCAAATCCTCACGAGCAGTACTTC	CASSSGTGVSNPHEQYF
NA	TRBV2	TRBJ1-6	NA	13	TGTGCCAGCAGTGTAAGTCAAAATTCACCCCTCCACTTT	CASSVSQNSPLHF
once	TRBV6-6	TRBJ1-1	NA	13	TGTGCCAGCAGTGCAGGGGTAGGCACTGAAGCTTTCTTT	CASSAGVGTEAFF
NA	TRBV4-3	TRBJ2-3	NA	15	TGCGCCAGCAGCCAAAGCCCCCTATGGACAGATACGCAGTATTTT	CASSQSPLWTDTQYF
NA	TRBV6-1	TRBJ1-6	NA	15	TGTGCCAGCAGGAAAGGGACGGCAGATAATTCACCCCTCCACTTT	CASRKGTADNSPLHF
NA	TRBV28	TRBJ1-4	TRBD1	17	TGTGCCAGCAGTTTTTTGCCCTCCGGAACAGGGGCTGAAAAACTGTTTTTT	CASSFLPSGTGAEKLFF
NA	TRBV28	TRBJ1-1	NA	14	TGTGCCAGCAGTTCATTCGATATGAACACTGAAGCTTTCTTT	CASSSFDMNTEAFF
NA	TRBV5-5	TRBJ1-3	NA	14	TGTGCCAGCAGCTTTGAGGGCTCTGGAAACACCATATATTTT	CASSFEGSGNTIYF
NA	TRBV7-2	TRBJ2-7	NA	15	TGTGCCAGCAGCCCCCCCAGGGGTAAGACCTACGAGCAGTACTTC	CASSPPRGKTYEQYF
few	TRBV7-3	TRBJ1-1	NA	14	TGTGCCAGCAGCGGAGATTTCCAGAACACTGAAGCTTTCTTT	CASSGDFQNTEAFF
NA	TRBV7-9	TRBJ1-4	NA	15	TGTGCCAGCAGCTTAGTCGGGGACCCGGGAGAAAAACTGTTTTTT	CASSLVGDPGEKLFF